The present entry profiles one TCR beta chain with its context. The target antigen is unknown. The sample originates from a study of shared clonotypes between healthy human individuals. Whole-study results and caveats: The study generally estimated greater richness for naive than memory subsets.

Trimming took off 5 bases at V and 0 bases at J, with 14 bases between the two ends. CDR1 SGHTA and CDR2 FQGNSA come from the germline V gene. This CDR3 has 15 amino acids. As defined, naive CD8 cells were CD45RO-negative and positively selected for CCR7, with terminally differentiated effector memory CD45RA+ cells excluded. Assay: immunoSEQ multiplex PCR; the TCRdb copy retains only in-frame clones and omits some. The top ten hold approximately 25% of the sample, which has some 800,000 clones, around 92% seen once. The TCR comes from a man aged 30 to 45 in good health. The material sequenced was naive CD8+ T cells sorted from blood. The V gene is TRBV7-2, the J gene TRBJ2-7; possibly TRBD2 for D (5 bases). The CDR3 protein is CASSRLGGSSYEQYF. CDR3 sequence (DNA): TGTGCCAGCAGCCGTCTGGGTGGGAGCTCCTACGAGCAGTACTTC.